This T cell receptor (beta chain) was identified during a study of cytomegalovirus exposure and HLA in healthy donors. In the PCR, 60 Vbeta and 13 Jbeta primers were used. The assay was immunoSEQ multiplex PCR, and TCRdb's table has in-frame clones only and misses some. The sample records tens of thousands of clones, more than 70% being singletons. The CDR3 covers 12 residues. V dropped 2 bases and J dropped 5 bases, with 6 bases sitting between them. Per germline, CDR1 SGHAT and CDR2 FQDESV (reference sequence). The TCR originated in a middle-aged woman in good health and CMV-seropositive. This rearrangement joins TRBV11-1 to TRBJ2-5; D may be TRBD2 (5 bases). Sequencing was performed on PBMCs. The CDR3 coding sequence is TGTGCCAGCAGCTTACGGGGTGAGACCCAGTACTTC. This gives the protein CASSLRGETQYF.